Listed here is a single T cell receptor (beta chain). CDR1 SGHTA and CDR2 FQGNSA come from the germline V gene. Trimming shortened V by 2 bases and J by 5 bases, and 13 bases separated the two germline ends. This CDR3 region has 14 residues. This record belongs to a study of cytomegalovirus exposure and HLA in healthy donors. The primer mix had 60 Vbeta and 13 Jbeta primers. TCRdb's table, derived via immunoSEQ multiplex PCR, lists solely in-frame clones and lacks some. The sample has about 140,000 clones; just over 65% are singletons. Input material: PBMCs. The chain joins TRBV7-2 to TRBJ2-7; a weak D match, TRBD1 (7 bases). The sequence derives from an older woman in good health and CMV-seronegative. CDR3: CASSLPTGTHEQYF. CDR3 bases: TGTGCCAGCAGCTTACCGACAGGGACTCACGAGCAGTACTTC. Using reference TRBV7-2 and TRBJ2-7 for the parts outside the CDR3, the full variable domain is GAGVSQSPSNKVTEKGKDVELRCDPISGHTALYWYRQSLGQGLEFLIYFQGNSAPDKSGLPSDRFSAERTGGSVSTLTIQRTQQEDSAVYLCASSLPTGTHEQYFGPGTRLTVT.